Below are 2 T cell receptor beta chains sequenced from a single sample in a study of early stage breast cancer tumors. Clones were sequenced by immunoSEQ multiplex PCR, and TCRdb holds only the in-frame ones, with some missing. Of tens of thousands of clones listed, around 85% are singletons. Sequencing was performed on blood. The receptors were gathered from a person aged 55 to 75 with breast cancer.

The chain couples TRBV7-2 to TRBJ2-5; TRBD2 matches at 7 bases. V was clipped by 4 bases and J by 4 bases; unmatched bases: 9. There are 15 residues in the CDR3. Germline CDR1 SGHTA, CDR2 FQGNSA. CDR3 sequence reads: CASSYGGRIRETQYF. CDR3 nucleotides: TGTGCCAGCAGCTATGGCGGGAGAATACGAGAGACCCAGTACTTC.

This chain uses TRBV5-1 with TRBJ2-7; no clear D gene. This CDR3 is 11 amino acids long. V lost 0 bases to trimming and J lost 11 bases, with 9 bases between them. Germline CDR1 reads SGHRS; CDR2 reads YFSETQ. The CDR3 nucleotides are TGCGCCAGCAGCTTGGAAGGGCCGGAGTACTTC. Its translation: CASSLEGPEYF.